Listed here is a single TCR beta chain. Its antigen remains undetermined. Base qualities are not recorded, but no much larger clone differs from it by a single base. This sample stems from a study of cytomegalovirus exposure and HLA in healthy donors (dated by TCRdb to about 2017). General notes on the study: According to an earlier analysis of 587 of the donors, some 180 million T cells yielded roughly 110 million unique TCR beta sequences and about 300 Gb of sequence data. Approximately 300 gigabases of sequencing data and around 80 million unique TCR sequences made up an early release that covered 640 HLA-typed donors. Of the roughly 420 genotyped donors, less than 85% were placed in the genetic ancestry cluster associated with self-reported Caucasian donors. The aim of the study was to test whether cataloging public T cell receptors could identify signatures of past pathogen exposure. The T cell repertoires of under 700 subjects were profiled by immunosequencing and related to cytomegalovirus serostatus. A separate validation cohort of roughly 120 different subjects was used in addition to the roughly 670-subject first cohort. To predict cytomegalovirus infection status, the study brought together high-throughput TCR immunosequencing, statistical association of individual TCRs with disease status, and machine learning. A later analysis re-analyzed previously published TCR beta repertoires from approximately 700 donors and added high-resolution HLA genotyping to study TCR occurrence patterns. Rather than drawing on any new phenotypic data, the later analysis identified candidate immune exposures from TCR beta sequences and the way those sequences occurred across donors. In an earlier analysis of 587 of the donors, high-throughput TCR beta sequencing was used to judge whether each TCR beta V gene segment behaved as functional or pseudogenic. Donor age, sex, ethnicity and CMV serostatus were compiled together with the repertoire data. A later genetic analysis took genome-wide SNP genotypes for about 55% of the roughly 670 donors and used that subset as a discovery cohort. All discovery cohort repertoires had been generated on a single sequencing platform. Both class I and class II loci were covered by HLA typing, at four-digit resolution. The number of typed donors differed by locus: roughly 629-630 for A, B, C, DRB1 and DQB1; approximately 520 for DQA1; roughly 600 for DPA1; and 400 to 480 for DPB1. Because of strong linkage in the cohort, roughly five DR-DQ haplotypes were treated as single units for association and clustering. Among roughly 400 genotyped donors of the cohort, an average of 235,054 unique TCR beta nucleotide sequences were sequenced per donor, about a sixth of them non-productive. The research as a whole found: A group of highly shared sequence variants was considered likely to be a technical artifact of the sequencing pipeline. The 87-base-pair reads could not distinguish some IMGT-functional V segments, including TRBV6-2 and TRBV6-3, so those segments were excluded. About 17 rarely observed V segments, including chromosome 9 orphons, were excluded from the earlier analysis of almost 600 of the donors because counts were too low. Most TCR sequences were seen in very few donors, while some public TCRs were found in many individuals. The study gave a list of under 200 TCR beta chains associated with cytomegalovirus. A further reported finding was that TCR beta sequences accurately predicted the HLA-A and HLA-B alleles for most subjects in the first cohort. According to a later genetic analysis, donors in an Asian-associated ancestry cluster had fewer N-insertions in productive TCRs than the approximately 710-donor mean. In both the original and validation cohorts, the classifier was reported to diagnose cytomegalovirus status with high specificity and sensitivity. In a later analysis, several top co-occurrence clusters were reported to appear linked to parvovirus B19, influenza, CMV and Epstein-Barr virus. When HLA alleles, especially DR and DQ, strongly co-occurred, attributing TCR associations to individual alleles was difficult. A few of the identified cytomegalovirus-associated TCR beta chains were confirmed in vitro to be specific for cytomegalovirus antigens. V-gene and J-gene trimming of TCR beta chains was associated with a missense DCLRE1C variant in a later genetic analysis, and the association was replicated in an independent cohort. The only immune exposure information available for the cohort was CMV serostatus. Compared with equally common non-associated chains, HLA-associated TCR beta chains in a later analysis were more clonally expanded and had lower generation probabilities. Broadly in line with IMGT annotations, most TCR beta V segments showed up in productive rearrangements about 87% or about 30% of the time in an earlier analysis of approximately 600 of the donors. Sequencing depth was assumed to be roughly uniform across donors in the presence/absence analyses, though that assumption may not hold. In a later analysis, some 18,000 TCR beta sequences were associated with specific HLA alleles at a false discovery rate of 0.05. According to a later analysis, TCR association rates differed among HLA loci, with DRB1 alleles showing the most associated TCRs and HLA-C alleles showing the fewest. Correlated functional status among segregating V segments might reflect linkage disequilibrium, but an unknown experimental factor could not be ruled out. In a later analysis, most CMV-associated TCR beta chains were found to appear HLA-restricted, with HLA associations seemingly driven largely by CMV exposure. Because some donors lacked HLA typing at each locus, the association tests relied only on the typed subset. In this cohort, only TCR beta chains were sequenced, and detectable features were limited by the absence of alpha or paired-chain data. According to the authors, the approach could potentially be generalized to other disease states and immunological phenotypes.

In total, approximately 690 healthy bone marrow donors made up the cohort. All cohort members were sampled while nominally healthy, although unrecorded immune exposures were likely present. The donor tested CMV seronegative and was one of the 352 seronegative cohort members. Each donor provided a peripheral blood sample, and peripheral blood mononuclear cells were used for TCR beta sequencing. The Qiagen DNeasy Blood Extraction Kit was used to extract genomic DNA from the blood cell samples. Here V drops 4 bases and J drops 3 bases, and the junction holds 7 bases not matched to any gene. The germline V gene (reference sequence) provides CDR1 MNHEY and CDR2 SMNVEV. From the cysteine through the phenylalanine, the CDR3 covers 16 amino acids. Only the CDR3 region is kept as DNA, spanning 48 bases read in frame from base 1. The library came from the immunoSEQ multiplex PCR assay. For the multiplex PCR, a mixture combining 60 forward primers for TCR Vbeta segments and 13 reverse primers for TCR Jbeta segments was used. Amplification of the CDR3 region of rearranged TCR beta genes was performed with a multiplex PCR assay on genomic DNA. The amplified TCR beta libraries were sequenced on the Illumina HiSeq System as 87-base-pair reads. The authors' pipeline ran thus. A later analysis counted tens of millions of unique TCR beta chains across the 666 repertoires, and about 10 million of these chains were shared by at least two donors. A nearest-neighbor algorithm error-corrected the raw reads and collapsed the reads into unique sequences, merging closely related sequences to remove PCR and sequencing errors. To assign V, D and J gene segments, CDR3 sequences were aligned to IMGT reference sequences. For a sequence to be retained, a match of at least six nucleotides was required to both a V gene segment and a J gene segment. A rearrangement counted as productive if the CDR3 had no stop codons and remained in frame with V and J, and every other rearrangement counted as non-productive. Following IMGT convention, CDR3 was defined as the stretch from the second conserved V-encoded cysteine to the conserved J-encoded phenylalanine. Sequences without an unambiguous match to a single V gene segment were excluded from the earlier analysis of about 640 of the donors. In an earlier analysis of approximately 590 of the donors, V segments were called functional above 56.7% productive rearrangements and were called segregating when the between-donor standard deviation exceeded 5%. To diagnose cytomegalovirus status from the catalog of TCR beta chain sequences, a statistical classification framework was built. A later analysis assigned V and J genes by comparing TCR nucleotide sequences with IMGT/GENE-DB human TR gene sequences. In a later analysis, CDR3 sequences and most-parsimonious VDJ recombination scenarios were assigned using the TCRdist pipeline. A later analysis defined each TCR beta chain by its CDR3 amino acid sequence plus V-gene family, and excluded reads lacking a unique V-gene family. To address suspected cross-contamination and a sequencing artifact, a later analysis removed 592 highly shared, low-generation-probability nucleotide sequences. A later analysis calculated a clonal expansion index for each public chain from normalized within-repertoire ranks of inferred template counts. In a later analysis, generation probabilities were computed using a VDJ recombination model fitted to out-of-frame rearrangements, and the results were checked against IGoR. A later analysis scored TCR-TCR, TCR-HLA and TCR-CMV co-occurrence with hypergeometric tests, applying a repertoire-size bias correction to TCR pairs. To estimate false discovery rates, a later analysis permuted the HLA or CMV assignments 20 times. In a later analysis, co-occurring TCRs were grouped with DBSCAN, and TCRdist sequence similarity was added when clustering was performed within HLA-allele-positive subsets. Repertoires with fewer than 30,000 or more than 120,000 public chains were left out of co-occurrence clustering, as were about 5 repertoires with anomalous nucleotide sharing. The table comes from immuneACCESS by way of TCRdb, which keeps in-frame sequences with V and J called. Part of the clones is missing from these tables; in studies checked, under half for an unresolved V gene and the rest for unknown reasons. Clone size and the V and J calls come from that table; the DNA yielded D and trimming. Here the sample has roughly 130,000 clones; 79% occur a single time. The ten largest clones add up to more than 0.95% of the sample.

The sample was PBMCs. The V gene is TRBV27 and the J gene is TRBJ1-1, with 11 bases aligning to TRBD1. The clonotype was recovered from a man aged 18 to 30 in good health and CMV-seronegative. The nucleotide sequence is TGTGCCAGCAGTTGGACAGGGGGCTACAGTCACACTGAAGCTTTCTTT. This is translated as CASSWTGGYSHTEAFF.